These 29 T cell receptor beta chains came from one sample sequenced in a study of blood T cell repertoires in COVID-19. Profiling relied on immunoSEQ multiplex PCR, and the TCRdb table lists in-frame clones only, not all of them. Found here are 130,000 to 150,000 clones, about 92% of them singletons; the top ten hold 1.5% to 2%. The sequenced sample consisted of peripheral blood. These receptors were obtained from a human donor in a cohort sampled during active COVID-19.

Ten or more counts support this clone. The V and J genes are TRBV6-5 and TRBJ2-7; possible D gene TRBD2, 5 bases. CDR3 length: 11 amino acids. CDR1 and CDR2 (germline): MNHEY, SVGAGI. Trimming removed 7 bases at V and 5 bases at J, with 9 bases between. CDR3 DNA sequence: TGTGCCAGCAAAGTGGGAGACGAGCAGTACTTC. It codes for CASKVGDEQYF.

This sequence joins TRBV7-8 and TRBJ2-5; D not certain. The germline CDR1 and CDR2 sequences are SGHVS and FQNEAQ. The germline V and J ends were trimmed by 10 bases and 5 bases, with 23 bases remaining between them. The CDR3 covers 15 residues. The CDR3 is CANFPLIRVNETQYF. The CDR3 DNA reads as TGTGCCAACTTTCCACTGATCCGCGTAAATGAGACCCAGTACTTC. Based on the CDR3 plus reference TRBV7-8 and TRBJ2-5, the full variable domain is GAGVSQSPRYKVAKRGQDVALRCDPISGHVSLFWYQQALGQGPEFLTYFQNEAQLDKSGLPSDRFFAERPEGSVSTLKIQRTQQEDSAVYLCANFPLIRVNETQYFGPGTRLLVL.

This chain uses TRBV11-2 with TRBJ2-7, with TRBD1 as a possible D gene (6 bases). Germline V lookup: CDR1 SGHAT, CDR2 FQNNGV. Trimming took off 4 bases at V and 1 base at J, with 11 bases between the two ends. This CDR3 spans 14 amino acids. The CDR3 here is CASSYTGTSYEQYF. DNA for the CDR3: TGTGCCAGCAGCTACACCGGGACATCCTACGAGCAGTACTTC.

This chain joins TRBV11-2 and TRBJ2-6, with D possibly being TRBD2 (5 bases). Germline V gene data show CDR1 as SGHAT and CDR2 as FQNNGV. Trimming took off 0 bases at V and 0 bases at J, with 12 bases between the two ends. This CDR3 region has 18 residues. This chain's CDR3 is CASSLDHRGPSGANVLTF. CDR3 nucleotide sequence: TGTGCCAGCAGCTTAGATCACCGGGGTCCCTCTGGGGCCAACGTCCTGACTTTC.

CDR3 residues: CASSSKDRGLSHEQYF. The CDR3 DNA is TGCGCCAGCAGCTCCAAGGACAGGGGGCTTTCTCACGAGCAGTACTTC. The chain is built from TRBV5-1 and TRBJ2-7; 11 bases are shared with TRBD1. J lost 5 bases, V lost 3 bases, and 10 bases had no gene match. This CDR3 spans 16 amino acids. Germline CDR1 is SGHRS and CDR2 is YFSETQ.

This clone showed up just once. At the DNA level, this CDR3 is encoded by other sequences in the same sample as well. In nucleotides, the CDR3 is TGTGCCAGCAGTATGACAGGGGCCGGAAACACCATATATTTT. Translated, it gives CASSMTGAGNTIYF. V gene TRBV27 combines with J gene TRBJ1-3; 8 positions agree with TRBD1. After removal of 5 bases from V and 4 bases from J, the junction contained 4 bases not matched to a gene. This CDR3 spans 14 amino acids. From germline, CDR1 is MNHEY and CDR2 SMNVEV (reference sequence).

This clone was observed once. The chain joins TRBV6-5 to TRBJ2-5, with 9 positions matching TRBD2. The assigned J gene may be wrong: the sequence end matches TRBJ2-7 better. Germline V gives CDR1 MNHEY, CDR2 SVGAGI. This CDR3 has 15 residues. The CDR3 is CASSYSSGGLYEQYF. The DNA for the CDR3 is TGTGCCAGCAGTTACTCTAGCGGGGGACTCTACGAGCAGTACTTC.

The chain has TRBV3-1 (or the pseudogene TRBV3-2) and TRBJ1-2; D not resolved. CDR3 length: 16 amino acids. Trimming took 1 base from V and 8 from J, leaving 20 bases between them. Germline V gives CDR1 LGHDT, CDR2 YNNKEL (reference sequence). The DNA of the CDR3 is TGTGCCAGCAGCCAAGGGTTTAGGAGGGAAGGCAGCGGCTACACCTTC. It encodes CASSQGFRREGSGYTF.

The chain carries TRBV7-6 and TRBJ2-7; D unclear. V lost 1 base and J lost 4, with 14 bases in between. Germline assignment: CDR1 SGHVS and CDR2 FNYEAQ. This CDR3 has 15 amino acids. DNA of the CDR3: TGTGCCAGCAGCTTAGAGCCGAACTATTCGTACGAGCAGTACTTC. It encodes CASSLEPNYSYEQYF.

The chain combines TRBV2 with TRBJ2-4, with TRBD1 matching 7 bases. With V trimmed by 4 bases and J by 6 bases, 6 bases remained unmatched. Germline V gene lookup returns CDR1 SNHLY and CDR2 FYNNEI. The CDR3 is 14 amino acids. The chain's CDR3 is CASSGGGYRNIQYF. For the CDR3, the DNA is TGTGCCAGCAGTGGAGGGGGCTATCGAAACATTCAGTACTTC.

V is TRBV28 and J is TRBJ2-2; 8 nucleotides line up with TRBD2. CDR1 and CDR2 from the germline V gene are MDHEN and SYDVKM. The CDR3 consists of 15 residues. With V trimmed by 6 bases and J by 3 bases, 6 bases remained unmatched. CDR3 amino acids: CASSQVAGYTGELFF. CDR3 sequence (DNA): TGTGCCAGCAGCCAAGTAGCGGGGTACACCGGGGAGCTGTTTTTT.

The rearrangement uses TRBV6-2 or TRBV6-3 and TRBJ1-1; TRBD1 agrees at 11 bases. The CDR3 totals 15 residues. The junction had 3 bases not matched to a gene; V was cut back by 5 bases and J by 1 base. From germline, CDR1 is MNHEY and CDR2 SVGEGT. CDR3 amino acids: CASSGQGAENTEAFF. DNA of the CDR3: TGTGCCAGCAGTGGACAGGGGGCCGAGAACACTGAAGCTTTCTTT.

The rearrangement links TRBV25-1 to TRBJ1-1, with D possibly being TRBD1 (5 bases). The CDR3 totals 14 residues. V was shortened by 4 bases and J by 3 bases, with 12 bases between the two germline ends. The germline V gene has CDR1 MGHDK and CDR2 SYGVNS. As DNA, the CDR3 is TGTGCCAGCAGTGCTCAGGGCAAGGACACTGAAGCTTTCTTT. Translating gives CASSAQGKDTEAFF.

This clone has a single count. The chain joins TRBV5-1 to TRBJ1-1, with a weak D call TRBD1 (5 bases). CDR1 is SGHRS and CDR2 is YFSETQ in the germline V gene. This CDR3 region has 15 residues. Trimming left V 4 bases short and J 0 bases short, with 13 bases between. CDR3 residues: CASSERLDMNTEAFF. In DNA, the CDR3 is TGCGCCAGCAGCGAACGATTGGACATGAACACTGAAGCTTTCTTT.

The chain links TRBV3-1 (or the pseudogene TRBV3-2) to TRBJ2-3; D is unresolved. Deletions cut 0 bases from V and 6 bases from J, with 10 bases between. Germline CDR1 is LGHDT and CDR2 is YNNKEL (reference sequence). There are 14 residues in the CDR3. CDR3 loop: CASSQDPPVDTQYF. The CDR3 DNA is TGTGCCAGCAGCCAAGACCCACCGGTGGATACGCAGTATTTT.

This clone is a singleton in its sample. The rearrangement joins TRBV5-1 to TRBJ2-6; 9 nucleotides align to TRBD1. Germline loops: CDR1 SGHRS, CDR2 YFSETQ. V lost 4 bases, J lost 1 base, and 3 bases stayed unmatched. This CDR3 contains 16 residues. The CDR3 region is CASSEDRGSGANVLTF. CDR3 DNA sequence: TGCGCCAGCAGCGAGGACAGGGGATCTGGGGCCAACGTCCTGACTTTC. Full variable domain (outside the CDR3, taken from reference TRBV5-1 and TRBJ2-6): KAGVTQTPRYLIKTRGQQVTLSCSPISGHRSVSWYQQTPGQGLQFLFEYFSETQRNKGNFPGRFSGRQFSNSRSEMNVSTLELGDSALYLCASSEDRGSGANVLTFGAGSRLTVL.

J is TRBJ2-1 and V is TRBV5-1; TRBD1 aligns across 11 bases. J lost 4 bases, V lost 5 bases, and 5 bases had no gene match. Looked up from germline, CDR1 is SGHRS and CDR2 is YFSETQ. The CDR3 contains 15 residues. CDR3 residues: CASSKGQGAYNEQFF. The DNA of the CDR3 is TGCGCCAGCAGTAAAGGACAGGGGGCGTACAATGAGCAGTTCTTC.

The V and J genes are TRBV27 and TRBJ2-7, with D possibly TRBD2 on 6 matching bases. There are 15 residues in the CDR3. The germline CDR1 and CDR2 sequences are MNHEY and SMNVEV (reference sequence). The V end lost 1 base, the J end lost 6 bases, and 16 bases lay between the germline ends. The CDR3 protein is CASSLFRHGLFEQYF. The CDR3 DNA follows: TGTGCCAGCAGTTTATTTAGACATGGACTATTCGAGCAGTACTTC.

The chain couples TRBV19 to TRBJ2-1, with D possibly being TRBD1 (6 bases). V lost 2 bases and J lost 0, with 8 bases in between. The CDR3 contains 15 residues. Germline V gives CDR1 LNHDA, CDR2 SQIVND (reference sequence). The CDR3 reads CASSIRGSSYNEQFF. The CDR3 DNA follows: TGTGCCAGTAGTATAAGGGGGAGCTCCTACAATGAGCAGTTCTTC.

The chain is built from TRBV5-1 and TRBJ2-5, with 7 bases matching TRBD1. CDR1 and CDR2 from the germline V gene are SGHRS and YFSETQ. J lost 2 bases, V lost 3 bases, and 1 base had no gene match. This CDR3 spans 13 amino acids. This chain's CDR3 is CASSWDSQETQYF. The DNA for the CDR3 is TGCGCCAGCAGCTGGGACAGTCAAGAGACCCAGTACTTC.

This rearrangement joins TRBV2 to TRBJ2-1, with TRBD2 identical over 10 bases. The CDR3 spans 14 residues. V trimming: 7 bases; J trimming: 4 bases; junction bases outside the gene matches: 4. Germline V gives CDR1 SNHLY, CDR2 FYNNEI. CDR3 nucleotide sequence: TGTGCCAGCACCCTAGCGGGGGAGTACAATGAGCAGTTCTTC. It encodes CASTLAGEYNEQFF.

To note about this clone: Different DNA sequences within this sample yield the same CDR3. This chain joins TRBV6-5 and TRBJ1-6, with D possibly matching TRBD1 (5 bases). The CDR3 spans 13 residues. Trimming removed 2 bases from V and 7 bases from J, with 6 bases in between. CDR1 is MNHEY and CDR2 is SVGAGI in the germline V gene. The CDR3 nucleotides are TGTGCCAGCAGTTACAGGGGAAATTCACCCCTCCACTTT. Translated, it gives CASSYRGNSPLHF.

The table lists this clone with a count of one. The chain is built from TRBV5-1 and TRBJ1-1; 9 nucleotides agree with TRBD1. The length of the CDR3 is 15 residues. Germline trimming cut 1 base from V and 4 bases from J; bases unmatched to any gene: 5. The germline V gene encodes CDR1 SGHRS and CDR2 YFSETQ. CDR3 region: CASSLWTTGGTEAFF. The DNA for the CDR3 is TGCGCCAGCAGCTTGTGGACGACAGGGGGCACTGAAGCTTTCTTT.

V is TRBV6-6 and J is TRBJ2-7; maybe TRBD2 (6 bases). The CDR3 is 14 amino acids. Germline assignment: CDR1 MNHNY and CDR2 SVGAGI (reference sequence). Trimming removed 5 bases at V and 3 bases at J, with 14 bases between. CDR3 in amino acids: CASSRESAYYEQYF. As DNA, the CDR3 is TGTGCCAGCAGTCGGGAGTCCGCGTACTACGAGCAGTACTTC.

CDR3 sequence reads: CASSTGQGRGSETQYF. The CDR3 DNA follows: TGTGCCAGTAGTACGGGACAGGGGAGGGGCAGTGAGACCCAGTACTTC. The chain has TRBV19 and TRBJ2-5; 10 positions match TRBD1. Germline V lookup: CDR1 LNHDA, CDR2 SQIVND (reference sequence). Losses at the gene ends were 4 bases for V and 5 bases for J; bases not matched to a gene: 10. The CDR3 totals 16 residues.

This clone has a handful of counts. The rearrangement uses TRBV7-3 and TRBJ2-7, with 7 bases lining up with TRBD2. J was trimmed by 2 bases and V by 5 bases; bases with no gene match: 6. This CDR3 has 14 amino acids. Germline V CDR1 and CDR2: SGHTA, FQGTGA. The CDR3 reads CASSARGGPYEQYF. The DNA of the CDR3 is TGTGCCAGCAGCGCCCGGGGAGGGCCCTACGAGCAGTACTTC.

V gene TRBV6-1 combines with J gene TRBJ1-3; D gene uncertain. This CDR3 spans 15 amino acids. Germline assignment: CDR1 MNHNS and CDR2 SASEGT. V shed 2 bases and J shed 0 bases, with 8 bases lying between them. In nucleotides, the CDR3 is TGTGCCAGCAGTGAAAACACTAACTCTGGAAACACCATATATTTT. Its translation: CASSENTNSGNTIYF.

This clone appeared once. The chain uses TRBV2 and TRBJ1-2; possible D gene TRBD1, 5 bases. There are 12 residues in the CDR3. Trimming stripped 8 bases from V and 8 bases from J, with 15 bases between. Germline values: CDR1 SNHLY, CDR2 FYNNEI. The CDR3 DNA is TGTGCCAGCCAGGGCCCCCAAGGAGGCTACACCTTC. This translates into CASQGPQGGYTF.

Only one count was recorded for this clone. The chain recombines TRBV7-3 with TRBJ2-5; maybe TRBD1 (6 bases). CDR3 size: 15 residues. Trimming pared 5 bases from V and 2 bases from J, leaving 15 bases between. Per the germline V gene, CDR1 is SGHTA and CDR2 is FQGTGA. The CDR3: CASSMGAPGQETQYF. The CDR3 DNA follows: TGTGCCAGCAGCATGGGGGCCCCGGGGCAAGAGACCCAGTACTTC.